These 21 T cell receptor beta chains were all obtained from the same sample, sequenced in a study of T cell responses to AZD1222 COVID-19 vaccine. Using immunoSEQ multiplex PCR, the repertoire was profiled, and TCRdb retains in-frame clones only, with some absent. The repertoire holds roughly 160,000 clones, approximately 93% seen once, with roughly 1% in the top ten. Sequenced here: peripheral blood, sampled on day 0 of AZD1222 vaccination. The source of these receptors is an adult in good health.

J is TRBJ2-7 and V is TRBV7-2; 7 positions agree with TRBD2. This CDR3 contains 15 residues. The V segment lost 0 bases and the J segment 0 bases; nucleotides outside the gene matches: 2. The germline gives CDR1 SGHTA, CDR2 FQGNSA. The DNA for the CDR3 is TGTGCCAGCAGCTTAGCGGGGGGGAGCTCCTACGAGCAGTACTTC. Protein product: CASSLAGGSSYEQYF.

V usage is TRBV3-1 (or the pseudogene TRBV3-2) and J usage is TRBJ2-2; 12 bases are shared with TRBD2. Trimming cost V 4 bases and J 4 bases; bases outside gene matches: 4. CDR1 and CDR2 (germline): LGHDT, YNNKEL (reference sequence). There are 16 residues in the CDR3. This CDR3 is CASSLGLAGSTGELFF. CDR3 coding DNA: TGTGCCAGCAGCCTTGGACTAGCGGGGTCCACCGGGGAGCTGTTTTTT.

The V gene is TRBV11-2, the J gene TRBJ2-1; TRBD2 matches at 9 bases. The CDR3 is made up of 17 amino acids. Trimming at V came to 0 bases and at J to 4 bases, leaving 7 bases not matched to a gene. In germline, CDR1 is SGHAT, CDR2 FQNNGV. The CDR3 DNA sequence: TGTGCCAGCAGCTTAGAATCATGGCTAGCGGGGTACAATGAGCAGTTCTTC. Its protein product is CASSLESWLAGYNEQFF.

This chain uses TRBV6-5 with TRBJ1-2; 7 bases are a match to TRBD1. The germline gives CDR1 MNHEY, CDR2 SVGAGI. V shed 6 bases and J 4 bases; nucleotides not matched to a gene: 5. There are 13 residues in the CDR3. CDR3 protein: CASSPGTVYGYTF. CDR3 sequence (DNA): TGTGCCAGCAGCCCCGGGACAGTCTATGGCTACACCTTC.

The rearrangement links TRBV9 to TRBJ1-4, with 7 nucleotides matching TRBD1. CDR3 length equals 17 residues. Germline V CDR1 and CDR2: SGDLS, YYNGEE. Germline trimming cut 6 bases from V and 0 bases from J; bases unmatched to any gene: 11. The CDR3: CASTPGTASATNEKLFF. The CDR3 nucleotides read TGTGCCAGCACCCCAGGGACAGCCTCTGCAACTAATGAAAAACTGTTTTTT.

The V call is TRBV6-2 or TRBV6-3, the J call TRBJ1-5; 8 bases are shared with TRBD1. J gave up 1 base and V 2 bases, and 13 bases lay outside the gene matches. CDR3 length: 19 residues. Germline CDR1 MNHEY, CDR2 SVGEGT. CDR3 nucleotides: TGTGCCAGCAGTTACGTTGGTCGCAGGGGGCGTAAGAGCAATCAGCCCCAGCATTTT. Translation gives CASSYVGRRGRKSNQPQHF.

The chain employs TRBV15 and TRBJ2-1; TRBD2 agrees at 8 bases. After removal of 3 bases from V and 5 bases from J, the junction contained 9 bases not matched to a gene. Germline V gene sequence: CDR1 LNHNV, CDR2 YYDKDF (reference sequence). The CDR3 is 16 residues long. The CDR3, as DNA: TGTGCCACCAGCAGGTTAGCGGGGAAGCAGGACAATGAGCAGTTCTTC. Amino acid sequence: CATSRLAGKQDNEQFF.

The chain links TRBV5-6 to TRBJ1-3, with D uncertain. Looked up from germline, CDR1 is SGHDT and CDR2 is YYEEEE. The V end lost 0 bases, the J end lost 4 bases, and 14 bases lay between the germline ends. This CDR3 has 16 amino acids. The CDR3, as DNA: TGTGCCAGCAGCTTGGGTCCCGAGAGGGCCGGAAACACCATATATTTT. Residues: CASSLGPERAGNTIYF.

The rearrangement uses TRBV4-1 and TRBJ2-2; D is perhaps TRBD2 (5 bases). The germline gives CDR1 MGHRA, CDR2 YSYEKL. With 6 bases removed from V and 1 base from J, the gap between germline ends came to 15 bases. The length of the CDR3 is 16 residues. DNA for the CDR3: TGCGCCAGCAGGTCAACTCGGGGTAGGAACACCGGGGAGCTGTTTTTT. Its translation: CASRSTRGRNTGELFF.

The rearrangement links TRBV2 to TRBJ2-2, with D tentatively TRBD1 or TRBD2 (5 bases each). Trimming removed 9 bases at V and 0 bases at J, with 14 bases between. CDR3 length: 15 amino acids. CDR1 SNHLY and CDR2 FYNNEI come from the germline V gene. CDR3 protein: CARTRDLTNTGELFF. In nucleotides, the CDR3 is TGTGCCAGGACCCGGGACCTAACGAACACCGGGGAGCTGTTTTTT.

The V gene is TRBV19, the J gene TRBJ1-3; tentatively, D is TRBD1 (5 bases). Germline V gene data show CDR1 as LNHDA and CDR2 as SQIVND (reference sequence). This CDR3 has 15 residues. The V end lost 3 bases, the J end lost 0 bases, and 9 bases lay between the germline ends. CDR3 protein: CASSMGPGSGNTIYF. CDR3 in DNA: TGTGCCAGTAGTATGGGGCCCGGCTCTGGAAACACCATATATTTT.

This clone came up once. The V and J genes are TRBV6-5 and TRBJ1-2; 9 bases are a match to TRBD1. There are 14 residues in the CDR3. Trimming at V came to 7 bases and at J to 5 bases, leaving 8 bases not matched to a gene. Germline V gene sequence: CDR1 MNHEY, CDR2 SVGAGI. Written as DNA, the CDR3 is TGTGCCAGCAAACAACAGGGGGCCATTTATGGCTACACCTTC. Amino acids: CASKQQGAIYGYTF.

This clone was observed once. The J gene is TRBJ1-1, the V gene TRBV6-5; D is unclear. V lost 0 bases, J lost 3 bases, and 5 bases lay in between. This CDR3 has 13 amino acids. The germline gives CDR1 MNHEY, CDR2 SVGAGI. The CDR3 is CASSYSPHTEAFF. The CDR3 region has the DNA TGTGCCAGCAGTTACTCTCCCCACACTGAAGCTTTCTTT.

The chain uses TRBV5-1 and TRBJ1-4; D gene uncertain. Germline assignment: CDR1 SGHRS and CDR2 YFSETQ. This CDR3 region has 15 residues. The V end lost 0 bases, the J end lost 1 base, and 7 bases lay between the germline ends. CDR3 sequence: CASSLAWGTNEKLFF. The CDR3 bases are TGCGCCAGCAGCTTGGCTTGGGGAACTAATGAAAAACTGTTTTTT.

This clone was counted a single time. CDR3 bases: TGTGCCAGCAGCTTAATGGGAGAGAAAGAGACCCAGTACTTC. Translated, it gives CASSLMGEKETQYF. The chain carries TRBV7-9 and TRBJ2-5; a weak D match, TRBD2 (5 bases). This CDR3 has 14 residues. Germline CDR1 and CDR2: SEHNR and FQNEAQ (reference sequence). V lost 2 bases, J lost 3 bases, and 10 bases lay in between.

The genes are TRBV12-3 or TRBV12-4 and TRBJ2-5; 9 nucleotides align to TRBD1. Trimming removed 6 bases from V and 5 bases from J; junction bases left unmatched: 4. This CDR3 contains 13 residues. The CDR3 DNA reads TGTGCCAGCAGACGGACAGGGGTGGAGACCCAGTACTTC. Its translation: CASRRTGVETQYF.

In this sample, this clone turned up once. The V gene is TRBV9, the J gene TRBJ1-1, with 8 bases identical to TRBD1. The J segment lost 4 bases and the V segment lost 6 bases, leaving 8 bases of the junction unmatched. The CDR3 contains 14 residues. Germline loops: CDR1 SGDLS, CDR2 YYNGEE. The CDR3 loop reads CASTPLDRATEAFF. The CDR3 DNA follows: TGTGCCAGCACCCCGTTGGACAGGGCCACTGAAGCTTTCTTT.

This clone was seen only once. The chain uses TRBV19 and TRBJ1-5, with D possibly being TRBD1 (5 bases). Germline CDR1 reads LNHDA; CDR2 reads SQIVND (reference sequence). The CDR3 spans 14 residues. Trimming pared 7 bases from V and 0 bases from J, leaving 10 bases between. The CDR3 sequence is CASTRDRSNQPQHF. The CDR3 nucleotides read TGTGCCAGTACCCGGGACCGTAGCAATCAGCCCCAGCATTTT.

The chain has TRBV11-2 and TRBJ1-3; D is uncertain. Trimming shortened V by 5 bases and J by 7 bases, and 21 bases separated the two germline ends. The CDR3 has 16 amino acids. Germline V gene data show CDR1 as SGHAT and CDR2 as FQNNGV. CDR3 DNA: TGTGCCAGCAGCAAGGACCAGGACCGGCGCCAGAACACCATATATTTT. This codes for CASSKDQDRRQNTIYF.

The CDR3 here is CASSLAPYQETQYF. Here the CDR3 DNA reads TGTGCCAGCAGCTTAGCCCCGTACCAAGAGACCCAGTACTTC. The chain uses TRBV5-6 and TRBJ2-5; D gene uncertain. The V and J ends lost 2 bases and 0 bases respectively, with 8 bases between them. Looked up from germline, CDR1 is SGHDT and CDR2 is YYEEEE. CDR3 size: 14 residues. Full variable domain (rest looked up from reference TRBV5-6 and TRBJ2-5): DAGVTQSPTHLIKTRGQQVTLRCSPKSGHDTVSWYQQALGQGPQFIFQYYEEEERQRGNFPDRFSGHQFPNYSSELNVNALLLGDSALYLCASSLAPYQETQYFGPGTRLLVL.

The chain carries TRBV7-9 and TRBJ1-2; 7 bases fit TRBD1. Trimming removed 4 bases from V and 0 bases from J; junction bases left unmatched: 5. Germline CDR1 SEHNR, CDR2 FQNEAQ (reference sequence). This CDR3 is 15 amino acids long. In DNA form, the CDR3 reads TGTGCCAGCAGCTCCCTGACAGGGACTAACTATGGCTACACCTTC. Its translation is CASSSLTGTNYGYTF.